This TCR beta chain derives from a study of CD8 T cells in ankylosing spondylitis. For TCR beta, libraries came from quantitative 5'-RACE with molecular barcodes. MiXCR, applied by TCRdb to the 5' RACE reads, yields one record per CDR3 protein. Among 200,000 to 250,000 distinct CDR3 sequences listed, roughly 24% were seen once. Of note for this clonotype: Its antigen remains unidentified.

After removal of 3 bases from V and 2 bases from J, the junction contained 5 bases not matched to a gene. Per germline, CDR1 DFQATT and CDR2 SNEGSKA (reference sequence). CDR3 length: 15 residues. Points from the study as a whole: Past studies reported some motif variants in reactive arthritis synovial fluid and blood. Disease-linked clones reportedly concentrated significantly in matched ankylosing spondylitis synovial fluid.

This chain connects TRBV20-1 to TRBJ2-5; 11 positions agree with TRBD1. The TCR was taken from a male donor with ankylosing spondylitis or in good health (not recorded which). The sample comprised blood, either unsorted or a sorted T cell fraction (not recorded which). The CDR3 loop is CSASVGTGGQETQYF. Here the CDR3 DNA reads TGCAGTGCTAGTGTGGGGACAGGGGGACAAGAGACCCAGTACTTC.